Following are 28 T cell receptor beta chains from one sample sequenced in a study of cytomegalovirus exposure and HLA in healthy donors (dated by TCRdb to the late 2010s). The receptor library was made with the immunoSEQ multiplex PCR assay. The multiplex PCR relied on a mix of 60 forward primers for TCR Vbeta segments and 13 reverse primers for TCR Jbeta segments. TCRdb stores this immuneACCESS table with in-frame sequences only. Part of the clones is absent; in the studies checked, under half of the shortfall reflects unresolved V genes, and no reason is known for the rest. This sample comprises roughly 66,000 clones, approximately 80% of them detected only once. Roughly 7.8% of the sample is taken by the ten largest. The sequenced sample consisted of PBMCs. These receptors all come from a man aged 18 to 35 in good health and CMV-seropositive.

This rearrangement joins TRBV28 to TRBJ2-7; the match to TRBD2 covers 8 bases. Unmatched junction bases numbered 4, after V lost 4 bases and J lost 2 bases. Germline-derived CDR1 and CDR2 are MDHEN and SYDVKM. CDR3 size: 14 residues. In DNA form, the CDR3 reads TGTGCCAGCAGTTACCCGGGACTAGCCTACGAGCAGTACTTC. It specifies CASSYPGLAYEQYF.

In this sample, this clone turned up a few times. V and J are TRBV27 and TRBJ2-3; weak D call: TRBD1 (5 bases). This CDR3 is built from 14 residues. CDR1 and CDR2 (germline): MNHEY, SMNVEV (reference sequence). V lost 8 bases and J lost 0, with 12 bases in between. CDR3 in DNA: TGTGCCAGCGGGGCCATTTCTAGCACAGATACGCAGTATTTT. Translating it yields CASGAISSTDTQYF.

J is TRBJ1-5 and V is TRBV7-8, with 7 bases aligning to TRBD1. V lost 3 bases to trimming and J lost 4 bases; unmatched junction nucleotides: 0. The CDR3 contains 13 residues. Germline V lookup: CDR1 SGHVS, CDR2 FQNEAQ. Written as DNA, the CDR3 is TGTGCCAGCAGCTTGGGACAGAATCAGCCCCAGCATTTT. This translates into CASSLGQNQPQHF.

This rearrangement joins TRBV30 to TRBJ2-2; 9 nucleotides agree with TRBD2. From germline, CDR1 is GTSNPN and CDR2 SVGIG (reference sequence). The CDR3 runs 15 residues. Unmatched junction bases numbered 6, after V lost 2 bases and J lost 5 bases. In nucleotides, the CDR3 is TGTGCCTGGAGTAGAGGGACTAGCCGTACCGGGGAGCTGTTTTTT. Its translation: CAWSRGTSRTGELFF.

This clone has just one count. The chain links TRBV30 to TRBJ1-1; D not resolved. The CDR3 runs to 13 residues. The germline V and J ends were trimmed by 4 bases and 0 bases, with 9 bases remaining between them. CDR1 and CDR2 (germline): GTSNPN, SVGIG (reference sequence). As DNA, the CDR3 is TGTGCCTGGACAAGACTCCTGAACACTGAAGCTTTCTTT. Its translation is CAWTRLLNTEAFF.

The chain has TRBV6-1 and TRBJ2-5; 14 bases are a match to TRBD2. The CDR3 contains 16 residues. Germline V gives CDR1 MNHNS, CDR2 SASEGT. V shed 2 bases, J shed 5 bases, and the junction held 4 bases outside the gene matches. The chain's CDR3 is CASSERLAGGSETQYF. The CDR3 DNA follows: TGTGCCAGCAGTGAAAGACTAGCGGGGGGGAGTGAGACCCAGTACTTC.

The chain is built from TRBV27 and TRBJ1-1, with 7 positions matching TRBD1. Germline values: CDR1 MNHEY, CDR2 SMNVEV (reference sequence). The CDR3 has 15 residues. The V segment lost 5 bases and the J segment 4 bases; nucleotides outside the gene matches: 10. The CDR3 coding sequence is TGTGCCAGCAGTCCCAAACAGGGGAGTATCACTGAAGCTTTCTTT. It is translated as CASSPKQGSITEAFF.

The chain joins TRBV6-1 to TRBJ2-7; 12 nucleotides align to TRBD2. The CDR3 covers 15 residues. Losses at the gene ends were 4 bases for V and 5 bases for J; bases not matched to a gene: 6. Germline-derived CDR1 and CDR2 are MNHNS and SASEGT. CDR3 DNA sequence: TGTGCCAGCAGTGCAGAACTAGCGGGAGGCAACGAGCAGTACTTC. The encoded protein is CASSAELAGGNEQYF.

In this sample, this clone turned up a few times. This rearrangement joins TRBV5-6 to TRBJ1-1; D is undetermined. The CDR3 loop spans 15 amino acids. Deletions cut 0 bases from V and 6 bases from J, with 15 bases between. CDR1 is SGHDT and CDR2 is YYEEEE in the germline V gene. CDR3 coding DNA: TGTGCCAGCAGCTTGGATGGCCACCCCGGGGCTGAAGCTTTCTTT. Residues: CASSLDGHPGAEAFF. Full variable domain (missing parts from reference TRBV5-6 and TRBJ1-1): DAGVTQSPTHLIKTRGQQVTLRCSPKSGHDTVSWYQQALGQGPQFIFQYYEEEERQRGNFPDRFSGHQFPNYSSELNVNALLLGDSALYLCASSLDGHPGAEAFFGQGTRLTVV.

The rearrangement links TRBV30 to TRBJ2-7; D not certain. This CDR3 region has 13 residues. V was trimmed by 4 bases and J by 9 bases, leaving 19 bases between them. From germline, CDR1 is GTSNPN and CDR2 SVGIG (reference sequence). The CDR3 DNA reads TGTGCCTGGAACATAAGCCCTAGAAACGCGCAGTACTTC. The encoded protein is CAWNISPRNAQYF.

CDR3 sequence (DNA): TGTGCCAGCAGCTTAGTAGGACAGCTAAACACTGAAGCTTTCTTT. Amino acid sequence: CASSLVGQLNTEAFF. The chain combines TRBV7-2 with TRBJ1-1; TRBD1 is a possible D gene (6 bases). Per the germline V gene, CDR1 is SGHTA and CDR2 is FQGNSA. The germline V and J ends were trimmed by 1 base and 2 bases, with 11 bases remaining between them. The CDR3 spans 15 residues.

CDR3 amino acids: CAWSATDRNQPQHF. The CDR3 DNA reads TGTGCCTGGAGTGCGACAGATCGCAATCAGCCCCAGCATTTT. The chain has TRBV30 and TRBJ1-5, with D tentatively TRBD1 (5 bases). Germline V gene sequence: CDR1 GTSNPN, CDR2 SVGIG (reference sequence). CDR3 length: 14 amino acids. Trimming took off 1 base at V and 2 bases at J, with 9 bases between the two ends.

The gene calls are TRBV13 and TRBJ2-2; the D is unclear. CDR1 is PRHDT and CDR2 is FYEKMQ in the germline V gene (reference sequence). This CDR3 has 12 residues. Between the trimmed V and J ends, which lost 5 bases and 1 base, there was a span of 2 bases. CDR3 amino acids: CASSQNTGELFF. The DNA for the CDR3 is TGTGCCAGCAGCCAGAACACCGGGGAGCTGTTTTTT.

The DNA of the CDR3 is TGTGCCAGCAGAGCTACTAGCGGACTAGCCAAAAACATTCAGTACTTC. It yields the protein CASRATSGLAKNIQYF. This chain joins TRBV2 and TRBJ2-4, with TRBD2 identical over 8 bases. The ends lost 6 bases at V and 0 bases at J; junction bases unmatched: 7. CDR1 is SNHLY and CDR2 is FYNNEI in the germline V gene. The CDR3 spans 16 residues.

This clone was picked up a small number of times. This chain joins TRBV6-1 and TRBJ1-1; unclear D gene. V shed 2 bases and J shed 1 base, with 8 bases lying between them. The CDR3 contains 14 residues. Per germline, CDR1 MNHNS and CDR2 SASEGT. The CDR3 region is CASSEREQNTEAFF. The CDR3 region has the DNA TGTGCCAGCAGTGAACGGGAGCAGAACACTGAAGCTTTCTTT.

The chain carries TRBV30 and TRBJ2-2; D gene unclear. Germline V gives CDR1 GTSNPN, CDR2 SVGIG (reference sequence). The CDR3 extends over 13 amino acids. The V and J ends lost 0 bases and 5 bases respectively, with 7 bases between them. CDR3 coding DNA: TGTGCCTGGAGTGTAGATACTACCGGGGAGCTGTTTTTT. The encoded protein is CAWSVDTTGELFF.

This clone has just a few counts. This CDR3 is CASSEGRANYGYTF. CDR3 in DNA: TGTGCCAGCAGTGAAGGTCGGGCTAACTATGGCTACACCTTC. This sequence joins TRBV25-1 and TRBJ1-2; D call uncertain. With 2 bases removed from V and 0 bases from J, the gap between germline ends came to 7 bases. The germline V gene encodes CDR1 MGHDK and CDR2 SYGVNS. CDR3 length: 14 residues.

The chain employs TRBV6-5 and TRBJ1-1, with unresolved D. The ends were cut back, 4 bases at V and 4 bases at J, with 7 bases in the middle. Germline CDR1 and CDR2: MNHEY and SVGAGI. There are 12 residues in the CDR3. The CDR3 DNA sequence: TGTGCCAGCAGTTCCCTGAGCACTGAAGCTTTCTTT. This codes for CASSSLSTEAFF.

V and J are TRBV4-1 and TRBJ1-1, with D possibly TRBD1 on 5 matching bases. The V gene lost 0 bases and the J gene lost 1 base, with 9 bases spanning the gap. CDR3 length equals 15 residues. Per the germline V gene, CDR1 is MGHRA and CDR2 is YSYEKL. The CDR3 bases are TGCGCCAGCAGCCAAGAAGGCGGGGGGAACACTGAAGCTTTCTTT. Protein sequence: CASSQEGGGNTEAFF.

This clone was seen only a few times. The chain combines TRBV5-4 with TRBJ2-7; the match to TRBD2 covers 8 bases. The CDR3 covers 11 residues. V trimming: 4 bases; J trimming: 9 bases; junction bases outside the gene matches: 3. From germline, CDR1 is SGHNT and CDR2 YYREEE (reference sequence). The CDR3 bases are TGTGCCAGCAGCCCGGGGGGGAGGCAGTACTTC. Its protein product is CASSPGGRQYF.

The V gene is TRBV6-1, the J gene TRBJ1-2, with 8 bases identical to TRBD1. The trim removed 5 bases at V and 6 bases at J, leaving 5 bases unmatched. This CDR3 region has 13 residues. CDR1 is MNHNS and CDR2 is SASEGT in the germline V gene. Here the CDR3 DNA reads TGTGCCAGCAGTCCGGACAGGGTAAATGGCTACACCTTC. Protein sequence: CASSPDRVNGYTF.

This chain connects TRBV9 to TRBJ2-7; a possible D gene is TRBD1 (6 bases). Germline CDR1 SGDLS, CDR2 YYNGEE. The CDR3 consists of 14 residues. The V end was cut by 4 bases, the J end by 3 bases, with 14 bases between. The CDR3 loop reads CASSNYRDGYEQYF. The CDR3, as DNA: TGTGCCAGCAGCAATTACAGGGATGGCTACGAGCAGTACTTC.

The chain is built from TRBV11-2 and TRBJ2-7; D is perhaps TRBD1 (5 bases). Germline CDR1 reads SGHAT; CDR2 reads FQNNGV. Trimming removed 4 bases at V and 6 bases at J, with 13 bases between. The CDR3 is 13 residues long. The CDR3 protein is CASSSSRGGEQYF. As DNA, the CDR3 is TGTGCCAGCAGCTCAAGTAGGGGCGGCGAGCAGTACTTC.

This chain joins TRBV29-1 and TRBJ2-7; 9 bases map to TRBD2. The junction had 3 bases not matched to a gene; V was cut back by 0 bases and J by 0 bases. Per the germline V gene, CDR1 is SQVTM and CDR2 is ANQGSEA. This CDR3 has 15 residues. The CDR3 nucleotides read TGCAGCGTTGAAGATAGGACTAGCGACTCCTACGAGCAGTACTTC. Translated, it gives CSVEDRTSDSYEQYF.

This clone has just a few counts. The rearrangement uses TRBV7-2 and TRBJ1-5; 7 bases are shared with TRBD1. CDR1 SGHTA and CDR2 FQGNSA come from the germline V gene. V lost 5 bases to trimming and J lost 5 bases; unmatched junction nucleotides: 6. There are 14 residues in the CDR3. Here the CDR3 reads CASSMRQGYQPQHF. The CDR3 nucleotides read TGTGCCAGCAGCATGCGACAGGGTTATCAGCCCCAGCATTTT.

This chain links TRBV4-2 with TRBJ2-3, with 9 bases that match TRBD2. Germline V gives CDR1 LGHNA, CDR2 YNFKEQ. Trimming at V came to 6 bases and at J to 1 base, leaving 5 bases not matched to a gene. The CDR3 contains 15 residues. The CDR3 here is CASSQLAGGTDTQYF. In nucleotides, the CDR3 is TGTGCCAGCAGTCAACTAGCGGGTGGCACAGATACGCAGTATTTT.

The chain is built from TRBV29-1 and TRBJ2-7; 8 bases match TRBD2. The V segment lost 4 bases and the J segment 2 bases; nucleotides outside the gene matches: 4. CDR1 is SQVTM, CDR2 ANQGSEA, per germline. This CDR3 is built from 13 residues. The CDR3 reads CSVASGSPYEQYF. As DNA, the CDR3 is TGCAGCGTTGCTAGCGGGTCCCCCTACGAGCAGTACTTC.

The rearrangement uses TRBV7-8 and TRBJ2-7, with 12 bases that match TRBD2. The germline CDR1 and CDR2 sequences are SGHVS and FQNEAQ. V trimming: 4 bases; J trimming: 5 bases; junction bases outside the gene matches: 6. This CDR3 region has 15 residues. Here the CDR3 DNA reads TGTGCCAGCAGCTCCCTAGCGGGAGGGGCCCACGAGCAGTACTTC. Protein product: CASSSLAGGAHEQYF.